The sequence of this T cell receptor (beta chain) was determined in a study of CD8+ T cells in alopecia areata. RNA was extracted and reverse transcribed into cDNA as the sequencing template. The table came from immunoSEQ multiplex PCR; TCRdb's copy has only in-frame clones and leaves some out. Among about 97,000 clones, roughly two fifths were seen once, and the ten largest hold 1% to 1.5%. The length of the CDR3 is 12 residues. The germline V gene encodes CDR1 SQVTM and CDR2 ANQGSEA. Trimming cost V 4 bases and J 4 bases, with 10 bases left between them. The sequenced sample was CD4+ T cells sorted from blood. V and J are TRBV29-1 and TRBJ1-2; D call uncertain. This TCR came from a human donor with alopecia areata. The CDR3 sequence is CSVGGPFYGYTF. The CDR3 DNA follows: TGCAGCGTTGGAGGCCCCTTCTATGGCTACACCTTC.